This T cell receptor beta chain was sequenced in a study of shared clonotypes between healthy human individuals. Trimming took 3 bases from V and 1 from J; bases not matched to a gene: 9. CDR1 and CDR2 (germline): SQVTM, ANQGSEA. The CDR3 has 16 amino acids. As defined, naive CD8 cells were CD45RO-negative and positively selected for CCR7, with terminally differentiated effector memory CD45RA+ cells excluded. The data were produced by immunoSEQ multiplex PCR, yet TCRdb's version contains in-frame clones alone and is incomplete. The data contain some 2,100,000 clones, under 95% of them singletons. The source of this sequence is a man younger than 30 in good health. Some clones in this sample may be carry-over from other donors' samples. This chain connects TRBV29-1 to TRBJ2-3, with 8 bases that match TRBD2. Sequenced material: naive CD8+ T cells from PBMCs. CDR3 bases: TGCAGCGTTGATAGCATAGCGGGATATGGCACAGATACGCAGTATTTT. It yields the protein CSVDSIAGYGTDTQYF.